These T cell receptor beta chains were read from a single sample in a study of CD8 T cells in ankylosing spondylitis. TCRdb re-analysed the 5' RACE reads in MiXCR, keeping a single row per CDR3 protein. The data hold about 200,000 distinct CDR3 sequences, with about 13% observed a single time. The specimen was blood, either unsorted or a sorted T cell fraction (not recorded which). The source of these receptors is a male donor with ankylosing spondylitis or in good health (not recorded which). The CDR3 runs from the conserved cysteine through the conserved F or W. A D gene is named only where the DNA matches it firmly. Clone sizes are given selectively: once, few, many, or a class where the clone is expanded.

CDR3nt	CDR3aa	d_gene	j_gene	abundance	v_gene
TGCGCCAGCAGGGACACCCGCAGCTCCTACGAGCAGTACTTC	CASRDTRSSYEQYF	.	TRBJ2-7	few	TRBV10-2
TGTGCCAGCTGTAGCGGGAGGAACAGCTCCTACGAGCAGTACTTC	CASCSGRNSSYEQYF	TRBD2	TRBJ2-7	.	TRBV13
TGCGCCAGCAGCCTCCAGGAGTCCTACGAGCAGTACTTC	CASSLQESYEQYF	.	TRBJ2-7	few	TRBV5-1
TGCGCCAGCAGCCAAGCAGGGACTAGCACAGATACGCAGTATTTT	CASSQAGTSTDTQYF	.	TRBJ2-3	many	TRBV4-1
TGTGCCAGCGGACCGGACAGAACCTCCAAATACAATGAGCAGTTCTTC	CASGPDRTSKYNEQFF	.	TRBJ2-1	few	TRBV25-1
TGTGCCACCAGTGATTCACACCGGTGGGATGAGCAGTTCTTC	CATSDSHRWDEQFF	.	TRBJ2-1	.	TRBV24-1
TGCGCCAGCAGCCAAGAAATGGGGTCAGCTGAAGCTTTCTTT	CASSQEMGSAEAFF	.	TRBJ1-1	few	TRBV4-1
TGCGCCAGCAGCTTGGGGCGGGGGCAGTTCTTC	CASSLGRGQFF	.	TRBJ2-1	many	TRBV5-1
TGTGCCAGCAGTTTTGGGACAGGGGTCTCTGGGGCCAACGTCCTGACTTTC	CASSFGTGVSGANVLTF	TRBD1	TRBJ2-6	few	TRBV12-3/TRBV12-4
TGCAGTGCTACCGATGGGCGGGAGGGAGAGACCCAGTACTTC	CSATDGREGETQYF	TRBD2	TRBJ2-5	many	TRBV20-1
TGTGCCAGCACCTGGGGGGGCACTGAAGCTTTCTTT	CASTWGGTEAFF	.	TRBJ1-1	.	TRBV11-3
TGCGCCAGCAGCCAACAGACAGGGGGCGGACAAGAGACCCAGTACTTC	CASSQQTGGGQETQYF	TRBD1	TRBJ2-5	.	TRBV4-1
TGTGCCAGTAGGGGACTAATGAACACTGAAGCTTTCTTT	CASRGLMNTEAFF	.	TRBJ1-1	.	TRBV19
TGTGCCTGGAGCCAGGGGGCGGGGGGCTACACCTTC	CAWSQGAGGYTF	TRBD1	TRBJ1-2	few	TRBV30
TGTGCCAGCAGCCAAGAAGGGCAAGCAGGAGATACGCAGTATTTT	CASSQEGQAGDTQYF	.	TRBJ2-3	.	TRBV3-1
TGTGCCAGCAGCGCGACAGGGAACACCGGGGAGCTGTTTTTT	CASSATGNTGELFF	.	TRBJ2-2	.	TRBV6-4
TGTGCCAGCAGTGACAGGGTAAACACTGAAGCTTTCTTT	CASSDRVNTEAFF	TRBD1	TRBJ1-1	many	TRBV12-3/TRBV12-4
TGTGCCACCAGCAGGGACCTAGTTTCACCCCTCCACTTT	CATSRDLVSPLHF	.	TRBJ1-6	many	TRBV15
TGTGCCAGCAGCTTAACCAGGCCCTACGAGCAGTACTTC	CASSLTRPYEQYF	.	TRBJ2-7	many	TRBV11-2
TGCGCCAGCAGCCAAGCTGATGGGACGGCAAACACTGAAGCTTTCTTT	CASSQADGTANTEAFF	.	TRBJ1-1	.	TRBV4-1
TGCGCCAGCAGCCCCGAGAGAGGGGCCAACGTCCTGACTTTC	CASSPERGANVLTF	.	TRBJ2-6	few	TRBV5-1
TGTGCCAGTAGATCGATTCAGGACAGCTATAATTCACCCCTCCACTTT	CASRSIQDSYNSPLHF	.	TRBJ1-6	few	TRBV19
TGTGCCAGCAGCTTTCAGACAGGGAGTTCCTACGAGCAGTACTTC	CASSFQTGSSYEQYF	TRBD1	TRBJ2-7	.	TRBV12-3/TRBV12-4
TGCGCCAGCGGAAAGGCTAGTGGGAACACTGAAGCTTTCTTT	CASGKASGNTEAFF	.	TRBJ1-1	few	TRBV4-1
TGTGCTAGTGGTTTGAGTCAGGGGGTAGACGAGCAGTACTTC	CASGLSQGVDEQYF	TRBD1	TRBJ2-7	few	TRBV12-5
TGCGCCAGCAGCCAAGTTTCGACAGGGATGGCGGAGACCCAGTACTTC	CASSQVSTGMAETQYF	TRBD1	TRBJ2-5	many	TRBV4-1
TGTGCCAGCAGTTTCCTGACTAGTTCGGATGAGCAGTTCTTC	CASSFLTSSDEQFF	.	TRBJ2-1	few	TRBV27
TGTGCCAGCAGCTCGTGGGACAGGGGCTACAATGAGCAGTTCTTC	CASSSWDRGYNEQFF	TRBD1	TRBJ2-1	.	TRBV11-2
TGTGCCAGCAGCGCGACTAGCGGGAGGATTAGTGCGACCTACGAGCAGTACTTC	CASSATSGRISATYEQYF	TRBD2	TRBJ2-7	few	TRBV11-1
TGTGCCATCAGCCCTAGCGTCGACACAGATACGCAGTATTTT	CAISPSVDTDTQYF	.	TRBJ2-3	few	TRBV10-3
TGTGCCAGCAGCTGGGGGGTGGAAAATGAGCAGTTCTTC	CASSWGVENEQFF	.	TRBJ2-1	many	TRBV27
TGTGCCAGCAGCCAAGAAGCGGGGGGCACAGATACGCAGTATTTT	CASSQEAGGTDTQYF	TRBD2	TRBJ2-3	.	TRBV4-2
TGTGCCAGCAGCTTAGCGATAGGAACTAGCGGGAGGGCGGGTGAGCAGTTCTTC	CASSLAIGTSGRAGEQFF	TRBD2	TRBJ2-1	few	TRBV7-6
TGTGCCAGCAGCATCACAGTGAACACTGAAGCTTTCTTT	CASSITVNTEAFF	.	TRBJ1-1	.	TRBV3-1
TGCGCCAGCAGTGAGACCCTACCGGGACAGGGGATTCCCGCTAAACTAGCCAAAAACATTCAGTACTTC	CASSETLPGQGIPAKLAKNIQYF	TRBD1	TRBJ2-4	few	TRBV10-1
TGCGCCAGCAGCAGGGACAGCAACACCGGGGAGCTGTTTTTT	CASSRDSNTGELFF	TRBD1	TRBJ2-2	few	TRBV4-1
TGTGCCAGCAGCCCAGGACTAGCGGAGAACAATGAGCAGTTCTTC	CASSPGLAENNEQFF	TRBD2	TRBJ2-1	many	TRBV4-2
TGTGCCTGGAGTGCCATCAAGAACGCCGCAAGGGCTTTCTTT	CAWSAIKNAARAFF	.	TRBJ1-1	few	TRBV30
TGCAGCGTTGAAGGGACAGGAGCTTACGAGCAGTACTTC	CSVEGTGAYEQYF	TRBD1	TRBJ2-7	.	TRBV29-1
TGTGCCAGCATCCTCCCAGGGGGCGTGGAGACCCAGTACTTC	CASILPGGVETQYF	TRBD1	TRBJ2-5	.	TRBV6-1
TGTGCCAGCAGTTACTCCTGGGGGCCAGAGACCCAGTACTTC	CASSYSWGPETQYF	.	TRBJ2-5	few	TRBV6-5
TGTGCCACCTGCAAGCAGGCCCCTGCGGGACGGACAGATACGCAGTATTTT	CATCKQAPAGRTDTQYF	.	TRBJ2-3	.	TRBV3-1
TGCAGTGCTAGGGGGCGGGTTTTGGGAAACACCGGGGAGCTGTTTTTT	CSARGRVLGNTGELFF	.	TRBJ2-2	many	TRBV20-1
TGTGCCAGCAGTGGGGACAGGGCCCCAGATACGCAGTATTTT	CASSGDRAPDTQYF	TRBD1	TRBJ2-3	many	TRBV12-3/TRBV12-4
TGCGCCAGCAGCTCCACAGGGATAAGGTCGCCCGGGGAGCTGTTTTTT	CASSSTGIRSPGELFF	.	TRBJ2-2	.	TRBV5-1
TGTGCCAGCAGCTACGGGGAGGGGAACACTGAAGCTTTCTTT	CASSYGEGNTEAFF	.	TRBJ1-1	few	TRBV12-3/TRBV12-4
TGCGCCAGCAGCCAAGTGTACCAGGGTAGAGCCCATGAGCAGTTCTTC	CASSQVYQGRAHEQFF	.	TRBJ2-1	.	TRBV4-1
TGTGCCAGCAGTTCGTTGGACAGTTTAGCCAAAAACATTCAGTACTTC	CASSSLDSLAKNIQYF	.	TRBJ2-4	.	TRBV27
TGCACCAGCAGCCCAGGGACTAGCGTGGAGGGTGAGCGCTACTTC	CTSSPGTSVEGERYF	.	TRBJ2-7	.	TRBV1
TGTGCCAGCAGCGGTTGGGACATTTTTTTC	CASSGWDIFF	.	TRBJ2-7	once	TRBV11-3
TGTGCCAGCAGTCTGATCAAGGGGATGAACACTGAAGCTTTCTTT	CASSLIKGMNTEAFF	.	TRBJ1-1	few	TRBV6-1
TGTGCTAGTGGTCCGAGGGGGACCCAACAAGAGACCCAGTACTTC	CASGPRGTQQETQYF	.	TRBJ2-5	.	TRBV12-5
TGTGCCAGCAGTTTAGACAGCCTCAATCAGCCCCAGCATTTT	CASSLDSLNQPQHF	.	TRBJ1-5	many	TRBV7-9
TGTGCCAGTAGTTACACCACCGGGACAGACCTAGCCAAAAACATTCAGTACTTC	CASSYTTGTDLAKNIQYF	TRBD1	TRBJ2-4	few	TRBV19